The next 29 T cell receptor beta chains were all read from a single sample in a study of CD8 T cells in Susac syndrome. Random-hexamer reverse transcription was applied to 0.5 to 1 ug RNA. TCRdb redid the calling of the immunoSEQ multiplex PCR reads with MiXCR, one entry per CDR3 protein. The profile shows approximately 130,000 distinct CDR3 sequences, less than 95% of them singletons. The sequencing input was CD4+ T cells from PBMCs. All receptors come from a human donor in good health.

The rearrangement joins TRBV27 to TRBJ2-7; D ambiguous. V was trimmed by 6 bases and J by 6 bases, leaving 9 bases between them. Germline values: CDR1 MNHEY, CDR2 SMNVEV (reference sequence). This CDR3 spans 11 amino acids. CDR3 loop: CASRSLVEQYF. In DNA form, the CDR3 reads TGTGCCAGCAGGTCTCTGGTCGAGCAGTACTTC.

The chain combines TRBV3-1 with TRBJ1-2, with 8 bases aligning to TRBD1. V trimming: 0 bases; J trimming: 4 bases; junction bases outside the gene matches: 1. The length of the CDR3 is 14 residues. From germline, CDR1 is LGHDT and CDR2 YNNKEL (reference sequence). CDR3 amino acids: CASSQEDRGYGYTF. In DNA form, the CDR3 reads TGTGCCAGCAGCCAAGAAGACAGGGGCTATGGCTACACCTTC.

J is TRBJ1-4 and V is TRBV7-3, with D hard to call. Trimming stripped 6 bases from V and 4 bases from J, with 15 bases between. This CDR3 region has 15 residues. CDR1 is SGHTA, CDR2 FQGTGA, per germline. For the CDR3, the DNA is TGTGCCAGCAGGCGAACTCTAAGAAGTAATGAAAAACTGTTTTTT. Encoded protein: CASRRTLRSNEKLFF.

The rearrangement links TRBV10-1 to TRBJ2-3; the D call may be TRBD1 or TRBD2 (5 bases each). This CDR3 spans 12 amino acids. V lost 5 bases and J 8 bases, leaving 11 bases between the germline ends. Germline V lookup: CDR1 WNHNN, CDR2 SYGVQD (reference sequence). CDR3 residues: CASSSGAGTQYF. CDR3 coding DNA: TGCGCCAGCAGTTCTGGGGCGGGTACGCAGTATTTT.

The chain recombines TRBV4-3 with TRBJ2-1, with 8 bases fitting TRBD2. This CDR3 spans 17 amino acids. The germline V gene encodes CDR1 LGHNA and CDR2 YSLEER. The V and J ends lost 4 bases and 2 bases, in that order; junction bases with no gene match: 10. CDR3 in DNA: TGCGCCAGCAGCCTGCAATTAGCGGGATCCCCCTACAATGAGCAGTTCTTC. Protein sequence: CASSLQLAGSPYNEQFF.

The chain employs TRBV7-3 and TRBJ2-1, with 12 bases that match TRBD2. Germline loops: CDR1 SGHTA, CDR2 FQGTGA. This CDR3 region has 16 residues. J lost 4 bases, V lost 5 bases, and 6 bases had no gene match. CDR3 sequence: CASSRLAGAGYNEQFF. DNA for the CDR3: TGTGCCAGCAGCAGACTAGCGGGAGCTGGTTACAATGAGCAGTTCTTC.

The chain employs TRBV11-1 and TRBJ2-1, with TRBD2 matching 9 bases. The germline V gene encodes CDR1 SGHAT and CDR2 FQDESV (reference sequence). This CDR3 contains 16 residues. V was pared by 5 bases and J by 5 bases, with 10 bases of the junction left unmatched. Written as DNA, the CDR3 is TGTGCCAGCAGCATGCGACTAGCGGTGGATCACAATGAGCAGTTCTTC. It yields the protein CASSMRLAVDHNEQFF.

The chain carries TRBV19 and TRBJ1-5; D gene ambiguous. Trimming stripped 3 bases from V and 7 bases from J, with 13 bases between. The germline CDR1 and CDR2 sequences are LNHDA and SQIVND (reference sequence). The CDR3 consists of 14 residues. For the CDR3, the DNA is TGTGCCAGTAGTATTAAGAGAATCGAGCAGCCCCAGCATTTT. As protein: CASSIKRIEQPQHF.

This chain joins TRBV30 and TRBJ2-5; D might be TRBD1 (5 bases). The V gene's germline CDR1 is GTSNPN and CDR2 SVGIG (reference sequence). Trimming removed 8 bases from V and 4 bases from J, with 14 bases in between. This CDR3 has 12 residues. CDR3 in amino acids: CARTEQGETQYF. Written as DNA, the CDR3 is TGTGCCAGGACCGAGCAGGGAGAGACCCAGTACTTC.

The chain couples TRBV30 to TRBJ2-7; D is unclear. The V end was cut by 0 bases, the J end by 0 bases, with 9 bases between. Per the germline V gene, CDR1 is GTSNPN and CDR2 is SVGIG (reference sequence). The CDR3 is 14 residues long. CDR3 nucleotides: TGTGCCTGGAGTGTTGGCGGAATCTCCTACGAGCAGTACTTC. As protein: CAWSVGGISYEQYF.

The chain employs TRBV21-1 and TRBJ2-7; TRBD1 is the table's D call and was not checked against the DNA. TRBV21-1 is described as a pseudogene. This CDR3 spans 16 amino acids. The CDR3 here is CASSQGERDGAYEQYF. The CDR3 DNA is TGTGCCAGCAGCCAGGGGGAGCGGGACGGTGCCTACGAGCAGTACTTC.

The chain couples TRBV5-6 to TRBJ1-4; 7 positions agree with TRBD1. V lost 4 bases to trimming and J lost 4 bases; unmatched junction nucleotides: 10. This CDR3 spans 16 amino acids. Germline V gives CDR1 SGHDT, CDR2 YYEEEE. CDR3 amino acids: CASSARQGFGNEKLFF. The DNA for the CDR3 is TGTGCCAGCAGCGCTAGACAGGGATTCGGTAATGAAAAACTGTTTTTT.

The chain uses TRBV18 and TRBJ1-5, with D possibly TRBD1 on 5 matching bases. CDR3 length: 14 amino acids. Trimming pared 2 bases from V and 5 bases from J, leaving 10 bases between. Per germline, CDR1 KGHSH and CDR2 LQKENI. CDR3 sequence: CASSPETVDQPQHF. The CDR3 DNA reads TGTGCCAGCTCACCAGAGACAGTGGATCAGCCCCAGCATTTT.

The chain is built from TRBV6-6 and TRBJ2-5, with D tentatively TRBD1 (5 bases). The CDR3 loop spans 14 amino acids. V shed 2 bases and J shed 6 bases, with 13 bases lying between them. Germline CDR1 and CDR2: MNHNY and SVGAGI (reference sequence). CDR3 DNA: TGTGCCAGCAGTTACCAGGGCGTGGGGAAGACCCAGTACTTC. Protein sequence: CASSYQGVGKTQYF.

The chain is built from TRBV30 and TRBJ2-3, with D tentatively TRBD2 (6 bases). Trimming took off 5 bases at V and 7 bases at J, with 16 bases between the two ends. The CDR3 has 13 amino acids. CDR1 GTSNPN and CDR2 SVGIG come from the germline V gene (reference sequence). The CDR3 coding sequence is TGTGCCTGGTCTCCGGAGGGCCGATATACGCAGTATTTT. It specifies CAWSPEGRYTQYF.

The CDR3 is CASTVNTEAFF. The CDR3 nucleotides are TGTGCCAGTACGGTGAACACTGAAGCTTTCTTT. The chain carries TRBV19 and TRBJ1-1, with D hard to call. The germline V and J ends were trimmed by 7 bases and 0 bases, with 3 bases remaining between them. The CDR3 extends over 11 amino acids. Germline V gene data show CDR1 as LNHDA and CDR2 as SQIVND (reference sequence).

This CDR3 is CASIRELAGGQTQYF. CDR3 in DNA: TGTGCCAGCATTCGGGAACTAGCGGGAGGACAGACCCAGTACTTC. This sequence joins TRBV6-2 or TRBV6-3 and TRBJ2-5, with 12 bases fitting TRBD2. CDR3 length: 15 amino acids. V shed 7 bases and J 6 bases; nucleotides not matched to a gene: 9. Germline values: CDR1 MNHEY, CDR2 SVGEGT.

The rearrangement links TRBV3-1 to TRBJ1-1, with 7 positions matching TRBD1. CDR1 and CDR2 (germline): LGHDT, YNNKEL (reference sequence). V shed 3 bases and J 5 bases; nucleotides not matched to a gene: 6. The CDR3 runs to 14 residues. The CDR3 here is CASSQSGGWTEAFF. CDR3 bases: TGTGCCAGCAGCCAGTCAGGGGGTTGGACTGAAGCTTTCTTT.

The chain is built from TRBV7-2 and TRBJ1-1; D gene uncertain. Trimming cost V 3 bases and J 4 bases, with 12 bases left between them. Germline V lookup: CDR1 SGHTA, CDR2 FQGNSA. The CDR3 totals 14 residues. CDR3: CASSFSGGSTEAFF. The CDR3 DNA reads as TGTGCCAGCAGCTTCTCAGGCGGAAGCACTGAAGCTTTCTTT.

The chain is built from TRBV29-1 and TRBJ2-7; D unresolved. V was cut by 1 base and J by 5 bases, with 6 bases left in between. Germline lookup yields CDR1 SQVTM and CDR2 ANQGSEA. The CDR3 sequence is 11 residues long. The CDR3 DNA is TGCAGCGTTGAAGGTGGGGACGAGCAGTACTTC. This gives the protein CSVEGGDEQYF.

V usage is TRBV5-6 and J usage is TRBJ2-5, with a weak D call TRBD1 (6 bases). Germline-derived CDR1 and CDR2 are SGHDT and YYEEEE. Trimming took off 8 bases at V and 5 bases at J, with 16 bases between the two ends. The CDR3 contains 13 residues. This chain's CDR3 is CASNRVGGETQYF. Written as DNA, the CDR3 is TGTGCCAGTAACAGGGTAGGCGGGGAGACCCAGTACTTC. The variable domain in full, completed from reference TRBV5-6 and TRBJ2-5, reads DAGVTQSPTHLIKTRGQQVTLRCSPKSGHDTVSWYQQALGQGPQFIFQYYEEEERQRGNFPDRFSGHQFPNYSSELNVNALLLGDSALYLCASNRVGGETQYFGPGTRLLVL.

The chain carries TRBV12-3 or TRBV12-4 and TRBJ1-5; TRBD1 matches at 8 bases. The CDR3 is 13 residues long. J lost 6 bases, V lost 6 bases, and 4 bases had no gene match. The CDR3 loop is CASRSTGAQPQHF. The CDR3 DNA sequence: TGTGCCAGCAGGTCGACAGGGGCTCAGCCCCAGCATTTT.

This chain uses TRBV11-2 with TRBJ2-5, with TRBD2 as a possible D gene (7 bases). Germline V lookup: CDR1 SGHAT, CDR2 FQNNGV. The CDR3 spans 14 residues. V dropped 7 bases and J dropped 5 bases, with 17 bases sitting between them. DNA for the CDR3: TGTGCCAGCAATTCACGGGGGGCGCGGGAGACCCAGTACTTC. It yields the protein CASNSRGARETQYF.

The chain couples TRBV12-3 or TRBV12-4 to TRBJ2-1, with D hard to call. V was clipped by 5 bases and J by 12 bases, with 14 bases between them. This CDR3 comprises 12 residues. Written as DNA, the CDR3 is TGTGCCAGCAGTCCGATAGGGATGCGGCAGTTCTTC. It is translated as CASSPIGMRQFF.

This sequence joins TRBV7-3 and TRBJ1-1; D is undetermined. The length of the CDR3 is 13 residues. Trimming removed 2 bases from V and 1 base from J, with 5 bases in between. Germline V gives CDR1 SGHTA, CDR2 FQGTGA. CDR3: CASSLSRNTEAFF. The CDR3 DNA sequence: TGTGCCAGCAGCTTATCGCGGAACACTGAAGCTTTCTTT.

The chain links TRBV20-1 to TRBJ2-1, with TRBD2 matching over 8 bases. The trim removed 3 bases at V and 2 bases at J, leaving 3 bases unmatched. The CDR3 length is 14 residues. CDR1 DFQATT and CDR2 SNEGSKA come from the germline V gene (reference sequence). The CDR3 sequence is CSARAGGPYNEQFF. CDR3 in DNA: TGCAGTGCTAGGGCGGGGGGTCCCTACAATGAGCAGTTCTTC.

This chain joins TRBV5-4 and TRBJ2-5, with a possible D match to TRBD1 (5 bases). Germline V gives CDR1 SGHNT, CDR2 YYREEE (reference sequence). The length of the CDR3 is 14 residues. Trimming cost V 4 bases and J 4 bases, with 14 bases left between them. CDR3 in DNA: TGTGCCAGCAGCCAAGGTAGGGGTAGAGAGACCCAGTACTTC. Residues: CASSQGRGRETQYF.

The chain has TRBV5-6 and TRBJ1-1, with D possibly matching TRBD1 (5 bases). Trimming removed 0 bases from V and 5 bases from J, with 11 bases in between. CDR1 is SGHDT and CDR2 is YYEEEE in the germline V gene. This CDR3 comprises 14 residues. As DNA, the CDR3 is TGTGCCAGCAGCTTGGCCCTGAGGGGAACTGAAGCTTTCTTT. Translation: CASSLALRGTEAFF.

The chain combines TRBV27 with TRBJ1-1; 8 nucleotides line up with TRBD1. The CDR3 runs 16 residues. CDR1 is MNHEY and CDR2 is SMNVEV in the germline V gene (reference sequence). V trimming: 1 base; J trimming: 6 bases; junction bases outside the gene matches: 10. CDR3 residues: CASSLYRAGGLPEAFF. CDR3 bases: TGTGCCAGCAGTTTATATCGGGCAGGGGGCCTCCCTGAAGCTTTCTTT.